Listed here are 15 T cell receptor beta chains from one sample, sequenced in a study of blood T cell repertoires in COVID-19. The data were produced by immunoSEQ multiplex PCR, yet TCRdb's version contains in-frame clones alone and is incomplete. Here the sample spans fewer than 350,000 clones, approximately 83% being singletons. The sample was PBMCs or T cells enriched from blood (not recorded which). The receptors were sampled from a woman aged 40 to 50 with acute COVID-19.

The rearrangement links TRBV9 to TRBJ1-2, with D possibly TRBD1 on 5 matching bases. V lost 4 bases and J lost 8, with 18 bases in between. Per germline, CDR1 SGDLS and CDR2 YYNGEE. The CDR3 is made up of 14 amino acids. Here the CDR3 reads CASSTQSRVGGYTF. In DNA, the CDR3 is TGTGCCAGCAGCACTCAAAGCAGGGTTGGAGGCTACACCTTC.

Regarding this clone: The identical CDR3 is also encoded by other nucleotide sequences in the sample. The J gene is TRBJ1-1, the V gene TRBV2; 9 bases map to TRBD1. CDR1 SNHLY and CDR2 FYNNEI come from the germline V gene. The trim removed 4 bases at V and 2 bases at J, leaving 2 bases unmatched. The CDR3 contains 14 residues. The CDR3 loop reads CASSVDRGNTEAFF. DNA for the CDR3: TGTGCCAGCAGTGTGGACAGGGGAAACACTGAAGCTTTCTTT.

This clone was seen only once. This chain links TRBV7-6 with TRBJ2-2; the match to TRBD2 covers 11 bases. The CDR3 loop spans 17 amino acids. Germline CDR1 SGHVS, CDR2 FNYEAQ. The V gene end was trimmed by 2 bases and the J gene end by 6 bases; junction bases not matched to a gene: 8. The CDR3 region is CASSLFKLAGGPGELFF. CDR3 in DNA: TGTGCCAGCAGCTTATTCAAGCTAGCGGGGGGTCCCGGGGAGCTGTTTTTT.

This clone showed up many times. The J gene is TRBJ1-5, the V gene TRBV19; 7 bases are shared with TRBD1. The J segment lost 5 bases and the V segment lost 3 bases, leaving 7 bases of the junction unmatched. The CDR3 runs to 15 residues. CDR1 is LNHDA and CDR2 is SQIVND in the germline V gene (reference sequence). The chain's CDR3 is CASSISQGVYQPQHF. CDR3 nucleotide sequence: TGTGCCAGTAGTATCTCCCAGGGGGTTTATCAGCCCCAGCATTTT.

The V gene is TRBV2, the J gene TRBJ2-7; 7 bases align to TRBD1. The CDR3 contains 15 residues. The V gene's germline CDR1 is SNHLY and CDR2 FYNNEI. V lost 7 bases and J lost 0; bases outside the gene matches: 9. The CDR3: CASTGRTGHSYEQYF. CDR3 nucleotides: TGTGCCAGCACAGGTAGGACAGGCCACTCCTACGAGCAGTACTTC.

The chain has TRBV24-1 and TRBJ2-3, with 7 nucleotides matching TRBD1. Germline V gene lookup returns CDR1 KGHDR and CDR2 SFDVKD. This CDR3 contains 17 residues. Trimming at V came to 2 bases and at J to 3 bases, leaving 10 bases not matched to a gene. CDR3 sequence (DNA): TGTGCCACCAGTGATTCACCCGGGACAGAGGGGACAGATACGCAGTATTTT. Amino acid sequence: CATSDSPGTEGTDTQYF.

The gene calls are TRBV7-2 and TRBJ1-2; weak D call: TRBD1 (6 bases). Germline V gene lookup returns CDR1 SGHTA and CDR2 FQGNSA. This CDR3 contains 17 residues. V lost 5 bases and J 1 base, leaving 20 bases between the germline ends. The CDR3 is CASSVGGGQSINYGYTF. DNA of the CDR3: TGTGCCAGCAGCGTCGGGGGGGGGCAGTCTATTAACTATGGCTACACCTTC.

The V call is TRBV18, the J call TRBJ2-5; D possibly corresponds to TRBD1 (5 bases). The CDR3 contains 13 residues. Germline CDR1 reads KGHSH; CDR2 reads LQKENI. The germline V and J ends were trimmed by 2 bases and 5 bases, with 9 bases remaining between them. The CDR3 DNA is TGTGCCAGCTCACCAAAGGGGCGTGAGACCCAGTACTTC. It codes for CASSPKGRETQYF.

V and J are TRBV4-3 and TRBJ2-7; TRBD1 agrees at 9 bases. Looked up from germline, CDR1 is LGHNA and CDR2 is YSLEER. With V trimmed by 3 bases and J by 2 bases, 8 bases remained unmatched. The CDR3 has 16 residues. CDR3 bases: TGCGCCAGCAGCCAGGGCGCCGGGACAGGGACCTACGAGCAGTACTTC. Residues: CASSQGAGTGTYEQYF.

This clone was observed a few times. The chain links TRBV4-2 to TRBJ2-2; 7 bases are a match to TRBD1. This CDR3 contains 18 residues. Germline CDR1 and CDR2: LGHNA and YNFKEQ. Trimming took 1 base from V and 1 from J; bases not matched to a gene: 9. The chain's CDR3 is CASSQGSGRTGNTGELFF. The DNA for the CDR3 is TGTGCCAGCAGCCAAGGCTCCGGGCGGACAGGGAACACCGGGGAGCTGTTTTTT.

This chain connects TRBV12-3 or TRBV12-4 to TRBJ2-7, with D possibly being TRBD1 (5 bases). V gave up 10 bases and J gave up 4 bases, with 14 bases separating them. The CDR3 is 12 residues long. The CDR3 loop is CATHVDSYEQYF. The CDR3 nucleotides read TGTGCCACCCACGTTGACAGTTACGAGCAGTACTTC.

This clone was observed a single time. This chain connects TRBV14 to TRBJ1-3; tentative D call: TRBD1 (5 bases). The germline V gene has CDR1 SGHDN and CDR2 FVKESK. V was pared by 1 base and J by 2 bases, with 15 bases between. The CDR3 is made up of 17 amino acids. The CDR3 here is CASSQVRRQGAGNTIYF. The DNA of the CDR3 is TGTGCCAGCAGCCAAGTAAGGCGTCAGGGTGCTGGAAACACCATATATTTT. The complete variable domain, with remaining parts taken from reference TRBV14 and TRBJ1-3, reads EAGVTQFPSHSVIEKGQTVTLRCDPISGHDNLYWYRRVMGKEIKFLLHFVKESKQDESGMPNNRFLAERTGGTYSTLKVQPAELEDSGVYFCASSQVRRQGAGNTIYFGEGSWLTVV.

This chain joins TRBV27 and TRBJ2-7; 9 bases fit TRBD1. From germline, CDR1 is MNHEY and CDR2 SMNVEV (reference sequence). The CDR3 consists of 15 residues. Trimming at V came to 4 bases and at J to 4 bases, leaving 8 bases not matched to a gene. The CDR3 DNA reads as TGTGCCAGCAGTTCTGGCGGGACAGGGCGGTACGAGCAGTACTTC. Encoded protein: CASSSGGTGRYEQYF.

V and J are TRBV3-1 (or the pseudogene TRBV3-2) and TRBJ2-3, with a weak D call TRBD1 (6 bases). CDR3 length: 16 residues. The V end lost 1 base, the J end lost 4 bases, and 15 bases lay between the germline ends. Germline assignment: CDR1 LGHDT and CDR2 YNNKEL (reference sequence). The CDR3 sequence is CASSQGPGAGADTQYF. Written as DNA, the CDR3 is TGTGCCAGCAGCCAAGGACCAGGAGCAGGGGCAGATACGCAGTATTTT.

Turning to this clone: Within the sample, other DNA sequences also encode this same CDR3. This chain links TRBV4-3 with TRBJ2-4, with D maybe TRBD2 (6 bases). There are 16 residues in the CDR3. V was pared by 0 bases and J by 1 base, with 10 bases between. Germline CDR1 is LGHNA and CDR2 is YSLEER. CDR3 in amino acids: CASSQDWGVAKNIQYF. In DNA, the CDR3 is TGCGCCAGCAGCCAAGACTGGGGGGTTGCCAAAAACATTCAGTACTTC.